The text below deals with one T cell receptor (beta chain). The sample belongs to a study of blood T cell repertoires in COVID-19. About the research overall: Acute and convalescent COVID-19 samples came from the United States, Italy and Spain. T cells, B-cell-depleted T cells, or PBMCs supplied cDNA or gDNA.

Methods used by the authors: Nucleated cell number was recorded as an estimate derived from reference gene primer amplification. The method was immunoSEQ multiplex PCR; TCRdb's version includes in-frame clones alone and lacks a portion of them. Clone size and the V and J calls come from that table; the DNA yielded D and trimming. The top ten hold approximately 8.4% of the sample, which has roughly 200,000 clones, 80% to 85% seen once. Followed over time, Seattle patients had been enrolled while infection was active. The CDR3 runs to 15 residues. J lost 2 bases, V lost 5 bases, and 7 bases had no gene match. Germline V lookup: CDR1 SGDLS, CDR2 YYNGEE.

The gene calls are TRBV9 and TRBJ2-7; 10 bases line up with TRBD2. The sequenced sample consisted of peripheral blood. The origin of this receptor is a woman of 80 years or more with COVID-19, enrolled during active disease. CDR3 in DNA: TGTGCCAGCAGTCGTTTAGCGGGAGGCCCCTACGAGCAGTACTTC. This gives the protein CASSRLAGGPYEQYF.